The 32 T cell receptor beta chains below were found in one sample sequenced in a study of post-analysis software for immune sequencing data. Study conclusions and caveats: Roughly five TRBV segments appeared more often in patients than in controls, and TRBV5-6, TRBV5-1 and TRBV20-1 were among these.

For these TCRs, the target antigens are not known. Carried by the TCR beta cDNA libraries were unique molecular identifiers. TCRdb fed the PCR reads into MiXCR, producing one record per CDR3 protein. The data contain hundreds of thousands of distinct CDR3 sequences, roughly 29% of them singletons. Material: blood. The receptors come from a girl under 18 with multiple sclerosis.

Comment on this clonotype: At one of its ends the junction is not consistent with the germline gene, which may arise from a read error. This rearrangement joins TRBV11-2 to TRBJ1-1, with unresolved D. Germline values: CDR1 SGHAT, CDR2 FQNNGV. The CDR3 has 13 amino acids. In DNA form, the CDR3 reads TGCGCCAGCAGCGAACGGATGAACACTGAAGCTTTCTTT. This gives the protein CASSERMNTEAFF.

This clonotype was recorded at least ten times. The rearrangement uses TRBV29-1 and TRBJ2-3, with D possibly matching TRBD2 (5 bases). The V end was cut by 7 bases, the J end by 10 bases, with 21 bases between. The CDR3 totals 13 residues. Germline V gene lookup returns CDR1 SQVTM and CDR2 ANQGSEA. DNA of the CDR3: TGCAGCGCCGATCTCATTGGAGGTCTCGCGCAGTATTTT. Protein product: CSADLIGGLAQYF.

The V and J genes are TRBV10-3 and TRBJ1-2; D is uncertain. V lost 6 bases and J 2 bases, leaving 13 bases between the germline ends. The germline V gene encodes CDR1 ENHRY and CDR2 SYGVKD. The CDR3 is 14 amino acids. The CDR3 here is CAISPSDGNYGYTF. The CDR3 coding sequence is TGTGCCATCAGCCCAAGTGACGGGAACTATGGCTACACCTTC.

The chain recombines TRBV27 with TRBJ2-5; 11 positions match TRBD2. This CDR3 region has 17 residues. Germline-derived CDR1 and CDR2 are MNHEY and SMNVEV (reference sequence). V lost 4 bases, J lost 1 base, and 8 bases stayed unmatched. The CDR3 coding sequence is TGTGCCAGCAGTTCTGGGAGGGGACTAGCGGCCCAAGAGACCCAGTACTTC. Protein: CASSSGRGLAAQETQYF.

This clonotype turned up a few times. This chain links TRBV7-2 with TRBJ2-5, with TRBD1 matching over 10 bases. The V gene's germline CDR1 is SGHTA and CDR2 FQGNSA. The CDR3 consists of 15 residues. The ends lost 5 bases at V and 5 bases at J; junction bases unmatched: 8. CDR3 nucleotides: TGTGCCAGCAGCCAGCAGACAGGGGGCGGCGAGACCCAGTACTTC. Translation gives CASSQQTGGGETQYF.

This clonotype was recorded once. The chain combines TRBV6-5 with TRBJ2-5; 15 bases match TRBD2. Germline trimming cut 6 bases from V and 7 bases from J; bases unmatched to any gene: 6. Germline V gene data show CDR1 as MNHEY and CDR2 as SVGAGI. The CDR3 extends over 15 amino acids. The CDR3 region is CASSQPGLAGGTQYF. The CDR3 nucleotides are TGTGCCAGCAGCCAACCGGGACTAGCGGGGGGGACCCAGTACTTC.

The chain recombines TRBV6-2 or TRBV6-3 with TRBJ1-5; 9 bases are a match to TRBD1. V shed 4 bases and J 7 bases; nucleotides not matched to a gene: 5. The CDR3 is 14 residues long. Germline values: CDR1 MNHEY, CDR2 SVGEGT. DNA of the CDR3: TGTGCCAGCAGTTTCAGGACAGGGGTCCAGCCCCAGCATTTT. Translating gives CASSFRTGVQPQHF.

This clonotype was detected a few times. This chain uses TRBV4-3 with TRBJ2-7; 11 positions agree with TRBD2. The CDR3 runs 18 residues. V was pared by 0 bases and J by 4 bases, with 11 bases of the junction left unmatched. In germline, CDR1 is LGHNA, CDR2 YSLEER. The CDR3 spells CASSQDQGLAGGGYEQYF. In DNA, the CDR3 is TGCGCCAGCAGCCAAGATCAAGGGCTAGCGGGAGGCGGGTACGAGCAGTACTTC.

This clonotype occurred a few times. The chain joins TRBV20-1 to TRBJ1-2; 8 bases match TRBD1. The V and J ends lost 0 bases and 3 bases, in that order; junction bases with no gene match: 6. CDR1 is DFQATT and CDR2 is SNEGSKA in the germline V gene (reference sequence). The CDR3 extends over 15 amino acids. In DNA, the CDR3 is TGCAGTGCTAGAGAACTGGACAGGGATCACTATGGCTACACCTTC. Amino acid sequence: CSARELDRDHYGYTF.

The chain employs TRBV4-1 and TRBJ2-1; D is unclear. V lost 4 bases to trimming and J lost 7 bases, with 17 bases between them. The germline gives CDR1 MGHRA, CDR2 YSYEKL. The CDR3 sequence is 15 residues long. CDR3 protein: CASSPPTTGRNEQFF. The DNA for the CDR3 is TGCGCCAGCAGCCCCCCAACGACCGGGCGGAATGAGCAGTTCTTC.

The rearrangement links TRBV6-5 to TRBJ1-1, with 8 bases identical to TRBD1. After removal of 6 bases from V and 6 bases from J, the junction contained 6 bases not matched to a gene. The CDR3 contains 13 residues. Germline CDR1 is MNHEY and CDR2 is SVGAGI. DNA of the CDR3: TGTGCCAGCAGCCGGTGGACAGGGCCTGAAGCTTTCTTT. Its protein product is CASSRWTGPEAFF.

This clonotype was counted between two and nine times. The chain joins TRBV4-1 to TRBJ2-3, with D unclear. V shed 9 bases and J shed 0 bases, with 4 bases lying between them. There are 11 residues in the CDR3. Germline-derived CDR1 and CDR2 are MGHRA and YSYEKL. In nucleotides, the CDR3 is TGCGCCAGTTTCAGCACAGATACGCAGTATTTT. Amino acid sequence: CASFSTDTQYF.

This clonotype was observed a single time. The chain combines TRBV3-1 with TRBJ1-2; TRBD1 is a possible D gene (6 bases). Germline values: CDR1 LGHDT, CDR2 YNNKEL (reference sequence). The CDR3 is 14 residues long. V gave up 3 bases and J gave up 8 bases, with 16 bases separating them. CDR3 bases: TGTGCCAGCAGCCAGGCAGGGGAATTCGGAGGCTACACCTTC. It codes for CASSQAGEFGGYTF.

The V gene is TRBV5-1, the J gene TRBJ2-6, with TRBD1 identical over 9 bases. The CDR3 extends over 21 amino acids. The junction had 18 bases not matched to a gene; V was cut back by 4 bases and J by 1 base. CDR1 is SGHRS, CDR2 YFSETQ, per germline. This chain's CDR3 is CASSRTGGIFDPKSGANVLTF. The DNA of the CDR3 is TGCGCCAGCAGCAGAACAGGGGGCATATTCGACCCTAAATCTGGGGCCAACGTCCTGACTTTC.

The V gene is TRBV7-2, the J gene TRBJ2-4, with TRBD2 matching over 8 bases. The CDR3 has 19 amino acids. Germline lookup yields CDR1 SGHTA and CDR2 FQGNSA. Trimming removed 1 base from V and 1 base from J; junction bases left unmatched: 12. CDR3 protein: CASSLGAYYGRGAKNIQYF. Written as DNA, the CDR3 is TGTGCCAGCAGCTTAGGAGCATATTACGGGAGGGGGGCCAAAAACATTCAGTACTTC. Based on the CDR3 plus reference TRBV7-2 and TRBJ2-4, the full variable domain is GAGVSQSPSNKVTEKGKDVELRCDPISGHTALYWYRQSLGQGLEFLIYFQGNSAPDKSGLPSDRFSAERTGGSVSTLTIQRTQQEDSAVYLCASSLGAYYGRGAKNIQYFGAGTRLSVL.

This chain joins TRBV4-3 and TRBJ2-5, with D possibly being TRBD2 (7 bases). Germline-derived CDR1 and CDR2 are LGHNA and YSLEER. The CDR3 consists of 15 residues. V was cut by 5 bases and J by 2 bases, with 15 bases left in between. The CDR3 spells CASSAEGGGQETQYF. The DNA of the CDR3 is TGCGCCAGCAGCGCAGAAGGGGGAGGGCAAGAGACCCAGTACTTC.

For this clonotype: A much larger clone sits a single nucleotide away, making a read error possible. The chain combines TRBV10-2 with TRBJ1-2, with D unresolved. This CDR3 is built from 14 residues. CDR1 and CDR2 (germline): WSHSY, SAAADI. V gave up 6 bases and J gave up 2 bases, with 13 bases separating them. CDR3 bases: TGCGCCAGCAGGATCGGGAGATCGAACTATGGCTACACCTTC. Encoded protein: CASRIGRSNYGYTF.

This clonotype was observed many times. V gene TRBV7-2 combines with J gene TRBJ1-2; possible D gene TRBD1, 5 bases. Germline lookup yields CDR1 SGHTA and CDR2 FQGNSA. V lost 0 bases and J 8 bases, leaving 13 bases between the germline ends. The CDR3 spans 14 residues. The DNA of the CDR3 is TGTGCCAGCAGCTTAGCGCGGCAGGGTGGCGGCTACACCTTC. Amino acids: CASSLARQGGGYTF.

The chain links TRBV5-1 to TRBJ2-7; D perhaps matches TRBD1 (5 bases). The CDR3 is made up of 15 amino acids. Germline loops: CDR1 SGHRS, CDR2 YFSETQ. The V end lost 4 bases, the J end lost 7 bases, and 21 bases lay between the germline ends. As DNA, the CDR3 is TGCGCCAGCAGCCTAGTGGTAGGGGATTACAATGAGCAGTACTTC. As protein: CASSLVVGDYNEQYF.

The genes are TRBV4-1 and TRBJ2-1; 9 bases are a match to TRBD2. Trimming at V came to 4 bases and at J to 8 bases, leaving 12 bases not matched to a gene. Germline CDR1 MGHRA, CDR2 YSYEKL. There are 16 residues in the CDR3. DNA of the CDR3: TGCGCCAGCAGCCCCCTTTACGCGGGAGGGGACGATGAGCAGTTCTTC. Translated, it gives CASSPLYAGGDDEQFF.

J is TRBJ1-1 and V is TRBV20-1; D might be TRBD1 (6 bases). Per the germline V gene, CDR1 is DFQATT and CDR2 is SNEGSKA (reference sequence). CDR3 length: 12 amino acids. The V end lost 5 bases, the J end lost 10 bases, and 17 bases lay between the germline ends. CDR3 sequence: CSAPKTGYRAFF. CDR3 coding DNA: TGCAGTGCTCCTAAGACAGGTTACCGAGCTTTCTTT.

This clonotype has just a few counts. The V gene is TRBV20-1, the J gene TRBJ2-6, with D unresolved. CDR3 size: 16 residues. Germline V gene data show CDR1 as DFQATT and CDR2 as SNEGSKA (reference sequence). V was cut by 4 bases and J by 4 bases, with 17 bases left in between. This CDR3 is CSAKPSAWAGANVLTF. The CDR3 nucleotides read TGCAGTGCTAAACCCTCAGCCTGGGCCGGGGCCAACGTCCTGACTTTC.

The V and J genes are TRBV6-6 and TRBJ1-1; D gene uncertain. The V gene lost 7 bases and the J gene lost 1 base, with 16 bases spanning the gap. Germline lookup yields CDR1 MNHNY and CDR2 SVGAGI (reference sequence). The CDR3 is 15 amino acids. The CDR3 here is CASTLYGLGNTEAFF. For the CDR3, the DNA is TGTGCCAGCACCCTCTACGGGCTGGGGAACACTGAAGCTTTCTTT.

The chain carries TRBV11-2 and TRBJ2-5, with TRBD1 matching over 8 bases. After removal of 5 bases from V and 1 base from J, the junction contained 6 bases not matched to a gene. Germline V gene lookup returns CDR1 SGHAT and CDR2 FQNNGV. This CDR3 is built from 15 residues. The CDR3 region has the DNA TGTGCCAGCAGCCAGGGGGCAGGTTGCCAAGAGACCCAGTACTTC. Translation: CASSQGAGCQETQYF.

At least ten counts were recorded for this clonotype. The rearrangement links TRBV7-8 to TRBJ1-2; 7 nucleotides match TRBD1. V trimming: 4 bases; J trimming: 0 bases; junction bases outside the gene matches: 5. Germline CDR1 SGHVS, CDR2 FQNEAQ. There are 15 residues in the CDR3. This CDR3 reads CASSSTGPANYGYTF. The CDR3, as DNA: TGTGCCAGCAGCTCGACAGGGCCGGCTAACTATGGCTACACCTTC.

This chain joins TRBV7-9 and TRBJ1-3, with a tentative D call TRBD1 (5 bases). Germline assignment: CDR1 SEHNR and CDR2 FQNEAQ (reference sequence). Between the trimmed V and J ends, which lost 6 bases and 0 bases, there was a span of 12 bases. This CDR3 contains 15 residues. Here the CDR3 reads CASSTGESSGNTIYF. Here the CDR3 DNA reads TGTGCCAGCAGTACGGGGGAGAGCTCTGGAAACACCATATATTTT. The full variable domain, its missing parts supplied by reference TRBV7-9 and TRBJ1-3, is DTGVSQNPRHKITKRGQNVTFRCDPISEHNRLYWYRQTLGQGPEFLTYFQNEAQLEKSRLLSDRFSAERPKGSFSTLEIQRTEQGDSAMYLCASSTGESSGNTIYFGEGSWLTVV.

This clonotype was found many times. V is TRBV5-4 and J is TRBJ2-3, with D possibly being TRBD1 or TRBD2 (5 bases each). The V and J ends lost 3 bases and 2 bases respectively, with 10 bases between them. Germline V gives CDR1 SGHNT, CDR2 YYREEE (reference sequence). The length of the CDR3 is 14 residues. The CDR3 DNA is TGTGCCAGCAGCTCTATAGGGACCACAGATACGCAGTATTTT. Encoded protein: CASSSIGTTDTQYF. Looking up the rest from reference TRBV5-4 and TRBJ2-3 gives the full variable domain: ETGVTQSPTHLIKTRGQQVTLRCSSQSGHNTVSWYQQALGQGPQFIFQYYREEENGRGNFPPRFSGLQFPNYSSELNVNALELDDSALYLCASSSIGTTDTQYFGPGTRLTVL.

This clonotype has only a few counts. This chain uses TRBV5-1 with TRBJ2-7; 8 nucleotides agree with TRBD1. J lost 0 bases, V lost 4 bases, and 6 bases had no gene match. This CDR3 is 15 amino acids long. Germline V gene sequence: CDR1 SGHRS, CDR2 YFSETQ. The CDR3 DNA is TGCGCCAGCAGCCCCCGCAGGGGGCTCTCCTACGAGCAGTACTTC. Its protein product is CASSPRRGLSYEQYF. Full variable domain (rest looked up from reference TRBV5-1 and TRBJ2-7): KAGVTQTPRYLIKTRGQQVTLSCSPISGHRSVSWYQQTPGQGLQFLFEYFSETQRNKGNFPGRFSGRQFSNSRSEMNVSTLELGDSALYLCASSPRRGLSYEQYFGPGTRLTVT.

In its sample, this clonotype was seen a few times. This chain connects TRBV20-1 to TRBJ2-5; D not resolved. The germline gives CDR1 DFQATT, CDR2 SNEGSKA (reference sequence). CDR3 length equals 14 residues. Trimming took off 6 bases at V and 0 bases at J, with 14 bases between the two ends. CDR3 sequence reads: CSAASPVYQETQYF. In DNA form, the CDR3 reads TGCAGTGCCGCTTCCCCCGTATACCAAGAGACCCAGTACTTC.

This clonotype turned up a few times. This sequence joins TRBV28 and TRBJ2-5; possibly TRBD1 or TRBD2 for D (5 bases each). Germline CDR1 is MDHEN and CDR2 is SYDVKM. The CDR3 runs 13 residues. Trimming cost V 5 bases and J 4 bases, with 11 bases left between them. Here the CDR3 reads CASSTRGLETQYF. For the CDR3, the DNA is TGTGCCAGCAGTACACGGGGCCTAGAGACCCAGTACTTC.

The chain combines TRBV3-1 with TRBJ2-1; TRBD2 aligns across 7 bases. This CDR3 has 12 residues. Germline V gene data show CDR1 as LGHDT and CDR2 as YNNKEL (reference sequence). V was clipped by 6 bases and J by 7 bases; unmatched bases: 3. In DNA, the CDR3 is TGTGCCAGCAGAGGACTAGTAAATGAGCAGTTCTTC. Its translation: CASRGLVNEQFF.

V gene TRBV13 combines with J gene TRBJ2-7; D is uncertain. V shed 5 bases and J shed 0 bases, with 14 bases lying between them. There are 15 residues in the CDR3. From germline, CDR1 is PRHDT and CDR2 FYEKMQ (reference sequence). The CDR3 is CASSPKHSGSYEQYF. CDR3 DNA: TGTGCCAGCAGCCCAAAACACTCTGGCTCCTACGAGCAGTACTTC.